In this sample, the clone carrying this TCR beta chain turned up many times. Between the trimmed V and J ends, which lost 2 bases and 6 bases, there was a span of 16 bases. Looked up from germline, CDR1 is DFQATT and CDR2 is SNEGSKA (reference sequence). This CDR3 is 14 amino acids long. Primers used in a second PCR of about 7 to 11 cycles were a sample-barcoded 5' primer and a J-beta primer mix. Each cDNA molecule received a tag from a template-switch adaptor that had 12 random nucleotides. From the 5' RACE reads, TCRdb called clonotypes with MiXCR, one entry per CDR3 protein. The sample consists of some 790,000 distinct CDR3 sequences, under 30% of them appearing once. Extraction of total RNA produced a minimum of 5 micrograms from each sample. The data are from a study of blood T cells in healthy people across ages.

This chain connects TRBV20-1 to TRBJ1-2, with no clear D. The receptor comes from an elderly woman in good health. The sequencing input was blood. Here the CDR3 DNA reads TGCAGTGCTAGAACCGGGAGCAGTCCAAATGGCTACACCTTC. The encoded protein is CSARTGSSPNGYTF.